This TCR beta chain was documented in a study of early T cells in non-severe SARS-CoV-2 infection. Germline lookup yields CDR1 SEHNR and CDR2 FQNEAQ (reference sequence). The CDR3 is 16 amino acids. Deletions cut 0 bases from V and 7 bases from J, with 15 bases between. From the 5' RACE reads, TCRdb called clonotypes with MiXCR, one entry per CDR3 protein. This repertoire shows roughly 83,000 distinct CDR3 sequences, roughly a tenth found once; its top ten account for 6.5% to 9%. The source of this sequence is an adult who was a healthcare worker with PCR-confirmed SARS-CoV-2 infection or an uninfected control (not recorded which). The material sequenced was whole blood, taken at baseline. The chain couples TRBV7-9 to TRBJ1-4; D not resolved. The CDR3 protein is CASSLASPSSGEKLFF. The CDR3 DNA sequence: TGTGCCAGCAGCTTAGCATCCCCCTCCTCGGGTGAAAAACTGTTTTTT. The full variable domain, completed using reference TRBV7-9 and TRBJ1-4, is DTGVSQNPRHKITKRGQNVTFRCDPISEHNRLYWYRQTLGQGPEFLTYFQNEAQLEKSRLLSDRFSAERPKGSFSTLEIQRTEQGDSAMYLCASSLASPSSGEKLFFGSGTQLSVL.